The 31 T cell receptor beta chains below come from one sample, sequenced in a study of blood T cell repertoires in COVID-19. Measured with immunoSEQ multiplex PCR; TCRdb has only the in-frame clones, and not every one. The sample yields almost 400,000 clones, around 87% seen once. Sequencing used peripheral blood. These receptors were obtained from a woman in her fifties or sixties with COVID-19, enrolled during active disease.

The gene calls are TRBV19 and TRBJ2-2; 7 bases align to TRBD1. The germline V gene encodes CDR1 LNHDA and CDR2 SQIVND (reference sequence). Trimming at V came to 5 bases and at J to 3 bases, leaving 6 bases not matched to a gene. This CDR3 region has 15 residues. The CDR3, as DNA: TGTGCCAGTAGTCTTGGGACAGCTTACACCGGGGAGCTGTTTTTT. This encodes CASSLGTAYTGELFF. The full variable domain, in which reference TRBV19 and TRBJ2-2 provide the parts outside the CDR3, is DGGITQSPKYLFRKEGQNVTLSCEQNLNHDAMYWYRQDPGQGLRLIYYSQIVNDFQKGDIAEGYSVSREKKESFPLTVTSAQKNPTAFYLCASSLGTAYTGELFFGEGSRLTVL.

The V call is TRBV13, the J call TRBJ1-4, with a possible D match to TRBD1 (5 bases). The CDR3 extends over 15 amino acids. Germline CDR1 and CDR2: PRHDT and FYEKMQ (reference sequence). V was pared by 5 bases and J by 8 bases, with 18 bases between. The chain's CDR3 is CASSRPGRGEEKLFF. CDR3 nucleotides: TGTGCCAGCAGCCGACCTGGGCGGGGCGAAGAAAAACTGTTTTTT. The entire variable domain, with the rest obtained from reference TRBV13 and TRBJ1-4, is as follows: AAGVIQSPRHLIKEKRETATLKCYPIPRHDTVYWYQQGPGQDPQFLISFYEKMQSDKGSIPDRFSAQQFSDYHSELNMSSLELGDSALYFCASSRPGRGEEKLFFGSGTQLSVL.

The chain has TRBV29-1 and TRBJ1-1; no definite D call. The CDR3 extends over 14 amino acids. Between the trimmed V and J ends, which lost 6 bases and 1 base, there was a span of 15 bases. CDR1 and CDR2 (germline): SQVTM, ANQGSEA. The CDR3 bases are TGCAGCGTCCAGGAGGGTTCCGGGAACACTGAAGCTTTCTTT. This translates into CSVQEGSGNTEAFF.

The chain uses TRBV7-8 and TRBJ2-7; 8 positions agree with TRBD1. J was trimmed by 0 bases and V by 1 base; bases with no gene match: 11. The CDR3 is 18 residues long. The germline CDR1 and CDR2 sequences are SGHVS and FQNEAQ. This CDR3 reads CASSLEGQGAAHSYEQYF. For the CDR3, the DNA is TGTGCCAGCAGCTTAGAAGGGCAGGGGGCTGCCCACTCCTACGAGCAGTACTTC.

This clone was found once. V and J are TRBV4-1 and TRBJ1-2, with 7 bases identical to TRBD1. The length of the CDR3 is 16 residues. Germline V gene lookup returns CDR1 MGHRA and CDR2 YSYEKL. V was pared by 0 bases and J by 8 bases, with 12 bases of the junction left unmatched. As DNA, the CDR3 is TGCGCCAGCAGCCAAGATCCGAGGGGGCTCTATGGAGGCTACACCTTC. Amino acids: CASSQDPRGLYGGYTF.

The chain combines TRBV25-1 with TRBJ1-5; tentatively, D is TRBD1 (5 bases). V was clipped by 6 bases and J by 9 bases, with 15 bases between them. Germline V gene data show CDR1 as MGHDK and CDR2 as SYGVNS. The CDR3 loop spans 13 amino acids. This CDR3 is CASSRRVSRPQHF. The DNA for the CDR3 is TGTGCCAGCAGCCGCAGGGTTTCACGGCCCCAGCATTTT.

In the case of this clone: This specimen includes other DNA sequences encoding the same CDR3. The rearrangement joins TRBV5-1 to TRBJ1-2; 7 bases align to TRBD1. J gave up 4 bases and V 4 bases, and 1 base lay outside the gene matches. Germline CDR1 and CDR2: SGHRS and YFSETQ. The CDR3 totals 12 residues. The CDR3 sequence: CASSRDSYGYTF. The CDR3, as DNA: TGCGCCAGCAGCAGGGACAGCTATGGCTACACCTTC.

The chain has TRBV5-1 and TRBJ2-5; unclear D gene. CDR1 is SGHRS and CDR2 is YFSETQ in the germline V gene. There are 13 residues in the CDR3. Trimming took off 0 bases at V and 5 bases at J, with 8 bases between the two ends. The CDR3: CASSLVLRETQYF. CDR3 in DNA: TGCGCCAGCAGCTTGGTCTTGCGGGAGACCCAGTACTTC.

The V gene is TRBV28, the J gene TRBJ2-5, with D perhaps matching TRBD2 (6 bases). From germline, CDR1 is MDHEN and CDR2 SYDVKM. The CDR3 is made up of 16 amino acids. V gave up 6 bases and J gave up 2 bases, with 19 bases separating them. The CDR3 is CASRPRAGRSQETQYF. CDR3 coding DNA: TGTGCCAGCAGACCCCGTGCGGGGAGGTCTCAAGAGACCCAGTACTTC. Using reference TRBV28 and TRBJ2-5 for the parts outside the CDR3, the full variable domain is DVKVTQSSRYLVKRTGEKVFLECVQDMDHENMFWYRQDPGLGLRLIYFSYDVKMKEKGDIPEGYSVSREKKERFSLILESASTNQTSMYLCASRPRAGRSQETQYFGPGTRLLVL.

The chain links TRBV5-1 to TRBJ1-3; D gene uncertain. Trimming took off 9 bases at V and 3 bases at J, with 28 bases between the two ends. CDR1 and CDR2 from the germline V gene are SGHRS and YFSETQ. The CDR3 contains 18 residues. The CDR3 loop reads CATPPGEYVVEGGNTIYF. The CDR3 DNA follows: TGCGCCACCCCTCCCGGGGAATATGTCGTAGAGGGTGGAAACACCATATATTTT.

The gene calls are TRBV2 and TRBJ1-2; 9 bases are a match to TRBD1. Germline-derived CDR1 and CDR2 are SNHLY and FYNNEI. The CDR3 runs to 13 residues. The CDR3 here is CATIDRGSYGYTF. The CDR3 DNA is TGTGCGACCATAGACAGGGGGAGCTATGGCTACACCTTC.

This clone turned up a few times. The chain couples TRBV19 to TRBJ2-1; D may be TRBD1 (6 bases). The CDR3 covers 14 residues. Trimming pared 5 bases from V and 5 bases from J, leaving 13 bases between. The germline CDR1 and CDR2 sequences are LNHDA and SQIVND (reference sequence). The DNA for the CDR3 is TGTGCCAGTAGTGGTGGGGGCCAGAACAATGAGCAGTTCTTC. Translating gives CASSGGGQNNEQFF.

The rearrangement links TRBV30 to TRBJ1-1, with no clear D. Trimming pared 0 bases from V and 6 bases from J, leaving 8 bases between. The CDR3 length is 12 residues. Looked up from germline, CDR1 is GTSNPN and CDR2 is SVGIG (reference sequence). CDR3 coding DNA: TGTGCCTGGAGTGTAGCCGGGGCTGAAGCTTTCTTT. Translated: CAWSVAGAEAFF.

The chain combines TRBV28 with TRBJ1-5; perhaps TRBD1 as D (5 bases). This CDR3 has 14 residues. The V end was cut by 6 bases, the J end by 7 bases, with 16 bases between. Germline V gene lookup returns CDR1 MDHEN and CDR2 SYDVKM. The chain's CDR3 is CASRSGGGKQPQHF. DNA for the CDR3: TGTGCCAGCAGATCCGGGGGTGGAAAGCAGCCCCAGCATTTT.

The chain uses TRBV3-1 (or the pseudogene TRBV3-2) and TRBJ1-6; weak D call: TRBD1 (6 bases). Germline CDR1 LGHDT, CDR2 YNNKEL (reference sequence). Trimming cost V 0 bases and J 9 bases, with 15 bases left between them. This CDR3 comprises 16 residues. In DNA form, the CDR3 reads TGTGCCAGCAGCCAAGAAGGGACATCTCGGGGTTCACCCCTCCACTTT. It yields the protein CASSQEGTSRGSPLHF.

CDR3 sequence reads: CASSLTGGQATQYF. The CDR3 region has the DNA TGTGCCAGCAGCTTAACGGGGGGGCAGGCGACCCAGTACTTC. The rearrangement links TRBV7-6 to TRBJ2-5, with TRBD2 identical over 8 bases. Looked up from germline, CDR1 is SGHVS and CDR2 is FNYEAQ. V lost 2 bases, J lost 7 bases, and 6 bases stayed unmatched. This CDR3 region has 14 residues.

V gene TRBV28 combines with J gene TRBJ2-1; 12 nucleotides agree with TRBD2. Germline CDR1 and CDR2: MDHEN and SYDVKM. V was pared by 6 bases and J by 5 bases, with 5 bases of the junction left unmatched. The CDR3 extends over 15 amino acids. As DNA, the CDR3 is TGTGCCAGCAGGGAGGGACTAGCGGGCCACAATGAGCAGTTCTTC. Encoded protein: CASREGLAGHNEQFF.

This clone was detected a few times. The chain carries TRBV5-4 and TRBJ2-2; the match to TRBD1 covers 7 bases. The CDR3 is 14 residues long. The V and J ends lost 4 bases and 4 bases, in that order; junction bases with no gene match: 4. The germline gives CDR1 SGHNT, CDR2 YYREEE (reference sequence). This chain's CDR3 is CASSTGQITGELFF. CDR3 bases: TGTGCCAGCAGCACGGGACAGATCACCGGGGAGCTGTTTTTT.

The CDR3 loop reads CASSLRGLTETQYF. CDR3 in DNA: TGTGCCAGCAGCTTGAGGGGGTTGACGGAGACCCAGTACTTC. The chain couples TRBV5-6 to TRBJ2-5; possible D gene TRBD1, 6 bases. Trimming removed 1 base at V and 5 bases at J, with 12 bases between. Germline V CDR1 and CDR2: SGHDT, YYEEEE. The CDR3 is 14 amino acids.

The V gene is TRBV19, the J gene TRBJ1-1; possible D gene TRBD1, 6 bases. The CDR3 consists of 15 residues. Per the germline V gene, CDR1 is LNHDA and CDR2 is SQIVND (reference sequence). V was trimmed by 7 bases and J by 3 bases, leaving 18 bases between them. CDR3 sequence reads: CASKTAGGGDTEAFF. The CDR3 nucleotides read TGTGCCAGTAAAACAGCCGGAGGGGGGGACACTGAAGCTTTCTTT.

This sequence joins TRBV7-6 and TRBJ1-6; 8 bases map to TRBD1. The V and J ends lost 1 base and 8 bases, in that order; junction bases with no gene match: 4. Germline CDR1 is SGHVS and CDR2 is FNYEAQ. CDR3 length: 15 amino acids. CDR3 DNA: TGTGCCAGCAGCTTAGTCTACAGGGGGGATTCACCCCTCCACTTT. Translated: CASSLVYRGDSPLHF.

The chain has TRBV24-1 and TRBJ2-1; TRBD1 matches 10 bases. Per germline, CDR1 KGHDR and CDR2 SFDVKD. This CDR3 has 14 amino acids. Trimming took 3 bases from V and 12 from J; bases not matched to a gene: 7. Here the CDR3 reads CATSDRTGGERQFF. The CDR3 DNA follows: TGTGCCACCAGTGATAGGACAGGGGGTGAAAGGCAGTTCTTC.

This clone was seen once. The chain combines TRBV6-5 with TRBJ2-7, with D unresolved. This CDR3 comprises 14 residues. V lost 2 bases and J 4 bases, leaving 12 bases between the germline ends. The germline CDR1 and CDR2 sequences are MNHEY and SVGAGI. CDR3 sequence (DNA): TGTGCCAGCAGTTACCAAGCGTTTAATTACGAGCAGTACTTC. As protein: CASSYQAFNYEQYF.

V gene TRBV19 combines with J gene TRBJ1-2; 8 bases map to TRBD1. Germline trimming cut 8 bases from V and 4 bases from J; bases unmatched to any gene: 12. This CDR3 spans 15 amino acids. CDR1 and CDR2 (germline): LNHDA, SQIVND (reference sequence). In nucleotides, the CDR3 is TGTGCCAGTTCTTACTACAGGGGGGACGTCTATGGCTACACCTTC. Protein product: CASSYYRGDVYGYTF. The full variable domain, rest sourced from reference TRBV19 and TRBJ1-2, is DGGITQSPKYLFRKEGQNVTLSCEQNLNHDAMYWYRQDPGQGLRLIYYSQIVNDFQKGDIAEGYSVSREKKESFPLTVTSAQKNPTAFYLCASSYYRGDVYGYTFGSGTRLTVV.

CDR3 sequence: CASRGQGAFRSNQPQHF. CDR3 coding DNA: TGTGCCAGCCGTGGACAGGGGGCTTTTCGTAGCAATCAGCCCCAGCATTTT. The V call is TRBV6-1, the J call TRBJ1-5; 11 bases are a match to TRBD1. This CDR3 contains 17 residues. The junction had 9 bases not matched to a gene; V was cut back by 8 bases and J by 0 bases. CDR1 and CDR2 (germline): MNHNS, SASEGT.

The gene calls are TRBV9 and TRBJ2-3, with D perhaps matching TRBD2 (6 bases). The germline V gene encodes CDR1 SGDLS and CDR2 YYNGEE. Between the trimmed V and J ends, which lost 5 bases and 2 bases, there was a span of 15 bases. The CDR3 totals 15 residues. As DNA, the CDR3 is TGTGCCAGCAGGAAGGAGGGACTGCTCACAGATACGCAGTATTTT. The encoded protein is CASRKEGLLTDTQYF.

The rearrangement uses TRBV4-1 and TRBJ1-2; no clear D gene. Germline V gene lookup returns CDR1 MGHRA and CDR2 YSYEKL. V was cut by 4 bases and J by 7 bases, with 16 bases left in between. The CDR3 sequence is 14 residues long. CDR3 in DNA: TGCGCCAGCAGCCGGGCCCAGGTGGGTACTGGCTACACCTTC. Translating it yields CASSRAQVGTGYTF.

This sequence joins TRBV7-9 and TRBJ1-4; 9 bases map to TRBD1. Looked up from germline, CDR1 is SEHNR and CDR2 is FQNEAQ (reference sequence). The CDR3 loop spans 14 amino acids. V gave up 7 bases and J gave up 6 bases; unmatched junction bases: 6. The CDR3 region is CASTRDRGYEKLFF. The CDR3 DNA is TGTGCCAGCACCCGAGACAGGGGGTATGAAAAACTGTTTTTT.

The rearrangement uses TRBV6-1 and TRBJ1-5; 9 positions match TRBD1. Losses at the gene ends were 4 bases for V and 2 bases for J; bases not matched to a gene: 6. Germline V gives CDR1 MNHNS, CDR2 SASEGT. This CDR3 comprises 16 residues. The CDR3 reads CASSGTGALGNQPQHF. The CDR3 nucleotides read TGTGCCAGCAGTGGGACAGGGGCGCTGGGCAATCAGCCCCAGCATTTT.

The rearrangement joins TRBV2 to TRBJ2-2, with 9 bases that match TRBD2. The germline V gene has CDR1 SNHLY and CDR2 FYNNEI. The CDR3 extends over 14 amino acids. The J segment lost 0 bases and the V segment lost 10 bases, leaving 3 bases of the junction unmatched. CDR3 nucleotides: TGTGCCACCCTAGCGGGACCGAACACCGGGGAGCTGTTTTTT. Translation: CATLAGPNTGELFF.

V usage is TRBV29-1 and J usage is TRBJ1-1; D ambiguous. The CDR3 has 13 residues. The V gene lost 5 bases and the J gene lost 3 bases, with 13 bases spanning the gap. Germline assignment: CDR1 SQVTM and CDR2 ANQGSEA. CDR3 bases: TGCAGCGTTTCCCGGGGAGATCACACTGAAGCTTTCTTT. It translates to CSVSRGDHTEAFF.